One and the same sample provided the 17 T cell receptor beta chains below, sequenced in a study of blood T cell repertoires in COVID-19. Here immunoSEQ multiplex PCR was the method, and the copy in TCRdb shows in-frame clones only, minus some. The sample records around 220,000 clones, under 85% being singletons. Sequencing input: peripheral blood. Receptors originate from a woman in her thirties or forties with active or convalescent COVID-19.

The V and J genes are TRBV6-5 and TRBJ2-3; D is undetermined. Trimming pared 7 bases from V and 4 bases from J, leaving 18 bases between. Germline CDR1 MNHEY, CDR2 SVGAGI. CDR3 length: 15 amino acids. The CDR3 sequence is CASTLELTLADTQYF. The CDR3 DNA is TGTGCCAGCACCTTAGAGCTAACCCTGGCAGATACGCAGTATTTT.

This chain connects TRBV29-1 to TRBJ1-2; 9 bases match TRBD1. This CDR3 is 14 amino acids long. CDR1 and CDR2 (germline): SQVTM, ANQGSEA. With 4 bases clipped from V and 2 bases from J, the junction kept 5 bases outside the gene matches. The CDR3 is CSVVMGQGNYGYTF. The CDR3 DNA is TGCAGCGTTGTAATGGGACAGGGAAACTATGGCTACACCTTC.

J is TRBJ1-1 and V is TRBV27; TRBD1 agrees at 9 bases. V shed 5 bases, J shed 5 bases, and the junction held 9 bases outside the gene matches. Per the germline V gene, CDR1 is MNHEY and CDR2 is SMNVEV (reference sequence). The CDR3 length is 15 residues. This CDR3 reads CASSAGDRAWTEAFF. The CDR3 DNA reads TGTGCCAGCAGTGCGGGGGACAGGGCATGGACTGAAGCTTTCTTT.

Many counts were recorded for this clone. This rearrangement joins TRBV6-2 or TRBV6-3 to TRBJ1-1; D perhaps matches TRBD1 (5 bases). Trimming left V 5 bases short and J 0 bases short, with 7 bases between. This CDR3 has 13 residues. Germline V gives CDR1 MNHEY, CDR2 SVGEGT. The CDR3, as DNA: TGTGCCAGCAGTCGACAGTTGAACACTGAAGCTTTCTTT. It specifies CASSRQLNTEAFF.

This sequence joins TRBV3-1 (or the pseudogene TRBV3-2) and TRBJ1-2; TRBD1 might be the D (6 bases). Trimming took off 8 bases at V and 9 bases at J, with 22 bases between the two ends. There are 14 residues in the CDR3. Germline V gives CDR1 LGHDT, CDR2 YNNKEL (reference sequence). In nucleotides, the CDR3 is TGTGCCAGCCGACCCTCCGGGACATCTGAATGCTACACCTTC. It is translated as CASRPSGTSECYTF.

The rearrangement joins TRBV7-2 to TRBJ1-2, with D tentatively TRBD1 (5 bases). Germline V CDR1 and CDR2: SGHTA, FQGNSA. Trimming removed 1 base at V and 14 bases at J, with 14 bases between. The CDR3 extends over 12 amino acids. The DNA for the CDR3 is TGTGCCAGCAGCTTAGGAGCAGGGCGGAGTACCTTC. The encoded protein is CASSLGAGRSTF.

This clone was seen once. The CDR3 loop reads CASSNAGGPYNSPLHF. DNA for the CDR3: TGTGCCAGCAGTAACGCAGGGGGACCTTATAATTCACCCCTCCACTTT. The chain links TRBV28 to TRBJ1-6, with 7 bases identical to TRBD1. The ends lost 5 bases at V and 4 bases at J; junction bases unmatched: 8. This CDR3 is 16 amino acids long. The germline CDR1 and CDR2 sequences are MDHEN and SYDVKM.

The chain links TRBV5-1 to TRBJ1-2; the match to TRBD1 covers 7 bases. The CDR3 runs 14 residues. Per germline, CDR1 SGHRS and CDR2 YFSETQ. V was pared by 0 bases and J by 4 bases, with 3 bases of the junction left unmatched. The CDR3 nucleotides read TGCGCCAGCAGCTTGGAAGGGACAGTCTATGGCTACACCTTC. Translating gives CASSLEGTVYGYTF.

V usage is TRBV3-1 (or the pseudogene TRBV3-2) and J usage is TRBJ1-4, with D possibly TRBD1 on 5 matching bases. Germline-derived CDR1 and CDR2 are LGHDT and YNNKEL (reference sequence). Trimming removed 4 bases from V and 0 bases from J, with 15 bases in between. This CDR3 region has 17 residues. For the CDR3, the DNA is TGTGCCAGCAGCCTCTCAGGGAGGAGAACAACTAATGAAAAACTGTTTTTT. Amino acid sequence: CASSLSGRRTTNEKLFF.

The J gene is TRBJ1-6, the V gene TRBV7-8; the D is unclear. This CDR3 region has 17 residues. Trimming removed 1 base at V and 0 bases at J, with 10 bases between. CDR1 and CDR2 from the germline V gene are SGHVS and FQNEAQ. CDR3 protein: CASSLGLVSSYNSPLHF. The CDR3 DNA reads TGTGCCAGCAGCTTAGGACTAGTTAGCTCCTATAATTCACCCCTCCACTTT.

The CDR3 is CASSYESGTLHF. Written as DNA, the CDR3 is TGTGCCAGCAGTTATGAGTCGGGGACCCTCCACTTT. The chain couples TRBV6-6 to TRBJ1-6; D gene unclear. The V gene lost 3 bases and the J gene lost 14 bases, with 11 bases spanning the gap. The CDR3 consists of 12 residues. The germline V gene encodes CDR1 MNHNY and CDR2 SVGAGI (reference sequence).

The CDR3 sequence: CASSYRGPQPQHF. The CDR3 DNA reads TGTGCCAGCAGTTACAGGGGCCCTCAGCCCCAGCATTTT. The chain has TRBV28 and TRBJ1-5; 7 positions match TRBD1. Germline V gene lookup returns CDR1 MDHEN and CDR2 SYDVKM. V lost 4 bases and J lost 6; bases outside the gene matches: 3. The CDR3 runs 13 residues.

A few counts support this clone. V is TRBV10-2 and J is TRBJ1-2; 7 bases agree with TRBD1. The ends lost 5 bases at V and 8 bases at J; junction bases unmatched: 5. The CDR3 has 12 amino acids. Germline CDR1 and CDR2: WSHSY and SAAADI. The CDR3 nucleotides are TGCGCCAGCAGTTTAATAGGGGGCGGCTACACCTTC. It translates to CASSLIGGGYTF.

V is TRBV6-5 and J is TRBJ2-7; TRBD1 agrees at 7 bases. The CDR3 is 14 amino acids. The germline gives CDR1 MNHEY, CDR2 SVGAGI. V lost 6 bases, J lost 7 bases, and 12 bases stayed unmatched. The CDR3 here is CASRAGPTRGEQYF. The CDR3 nucleotides read TGTGCCAGCAGAGCCGGGCCCACCAGGGGGGAGCAGTACTTC.

The gene calls are TRBV28 and TRBJ1-2; 8 bases match TRBD1. The trim removed 2 bases at V and 4 bases at J, leaving 6 bases unmatched. This CDR3 region has 15 residues. The germline gives CDR1 MDHEN, CDR2 SYDVKM. The CDR3 sequence: CASSLPGQGGYGYTF. The CDR3 DNA is TGTGCCAGCAGTTTACCCGGACAGGGTGGCTATGGCTACACCTTC.

V gene TRBV7-9 combines with J gene TRBJ1-2; unclear D gene. Deletions cut 5 bases from V and 4 bases from J, with 17 bases between. The CDR3 has 15 amino acids. Germline V CDR1 and CDR2: SEHNR, FQNEAQ (reference sequence). In DNA, the CDR3 is TGTGCCAGCAGCACCTACCGGGGTATAGGCTATGGCTACACCTTC. It specifies CASSTYRGIGYGYTF.

The V gene is TRBV15, the J gene TRBJ1-1; D call uncertain. The CDR3 runs 15 residues. Germline V lookup: CDR1 LNHNV, CDR2 YYDKDF (reference sequence). Trimming removed 0 bases at V and 4 bases at J, with 12 bases between. Here the CDR3 reads CATSRDRGYGTEAFF. For the CDR3, the DNA is TGTGCCACCAGCAGAGATCGGGGTTACGGCACTGAAGCTTTCTTT. The entire variable domain, with the rest obtained from reference TRBV15 and TRBJ1-1, is as follows: DAMVIQNPRYQVTQFGKPVTLSCSQTLNHNVMYWYQQKSSQAPKLLFHYYDKDFNNEADTPDNFQSRRPNTSFCFLDIRSPGLGDTAMYLCATSRDRGYGTEAFFGQGTRLTVV.